The source of this T cell receptor beta chain is a study of T-cell reconstitution after alpha-beta-depleted transplantation in children. Preparation of the TCRbeta library was carried out with unique molecular identifiers. MiXCR, applied by TCRdb to the PCR reads, yields one record per CDR3 protein. This table holds more than 400,000 distinct CDR3 sequences, 11% found once. As to this clonotype: What it recognizes is unknown.

Notes on the study in general: After transplant, at about two months, alpha-beta T cells were reportedly derived from several hundred expanded graft clones. After one year, T-cell counts and TCRbeta diversity mostly came from new T cells.

The CDR3 is made up of 14 amino acids. V was pared by 6 bases and J by 4 bases, with 14 bases between. Germline CDR1 and CDR2: MNHEY and SMNVEV (reference sequence). The receptor was derived from a female patient between 2 and 10 years old who had a stem cell transplant for aplastic anemia, so the T cells may come from the graft donor. Specimen: PBMCs, mostly from graft donor cells, collected 180 days after TCRalphabeta/CD19-depleted stem cell transplant. The chain couples TRBV27 to TRBJ2-3; D not resolved. The CDR3 sequence is CASSPTWQPDTQYF. The CDR3 DNA follows: TGTGCCAGCAGCCCTACTTGGCAGCCAGATACGCAGTATTTT.